This entry lists 24 T cell receptor beta chains sequenced from one sample in a study of OX40 agonist ivuxolimab in advanced cancers. Receptors were amplified or captured by the immunoSEQ multiplex PCR assay. TCRdb re-hosts the immuneACCESS table, in-frame sequences only. Its copies lack some clones; in the studies checked, an unresolved V gene accounts for under half of them, and the cause for the rest is not known. The sample has around 60,000 clones on record, 89% of them singletons. Clones ranked in the top ten supply over 15% of the sample. This specimen was CD4+ or CD8+ T cells sorted from blood, taken in a trial of the OX40 agonist ivuxolimab. The receptor source for this set is an adult with an advanced solid tumor such as melanoma, head and neck, liver or kidney cancer.

V gene TRBV9 combines with J gene TRBJ2-7; D remains ambiguous. This CDR3 is built from 13 residues. The germline V gene has CDR1 SGDLS and CDR2 YYNGEE. Trimming removed 0 bases at V and 2 bases at J, with 6 bases between. The CDR3 nucleotides read TGTGCCAGCAGCGTAGGTACGACCTACGAGCAGTACTTC. It encodes CASSVGTTYEQYF.

This rearrangement joins TRBV5-6 to TRBJ2-7; 13 nucleotides agree with TRBD2. The CDR3 spans 16 residues. Germline loops: CDR1 SGHDT, CDR2 YYEEEE. The junction had 7 bases not matched to a gene; V was cut back by 2 bases and J by 5 bases. CDR3 amino acids: CASSFGTSGISDEQYF. CDR3 sequence (DNA): TGTGCCAGCAGCTTCGGGACTAGCGGGATCAGTGACGAGCAGTACTTC.

The chain combines TRBV11-3 with TRBJ2-5; 7 bases agree with TRBD1. V was clipped by 5 bases and J by 2 bases; unmatched bases: 17. Per germline, CDR1 SGHNT and CDR2 YENEEA. There are 18 residues in the CDR3. The CDR3 region is CASSPRVGGPDPQETQYF. In DNA form, the CDR3 reads TGTGCCAGCAGCCCCCGCGTAGGGGGCCCGGACCCTCAAGAGACCCAGTACTTC.

This rearrangement joins TRBV10-3 to TRBJ2-2, with 7 bases identical to TRBD2. Germline V gives CDR1 ENHRY, CDR2 SYGVKD. V lost 4 bases and J lost 1; bases outside the gene matches: 6. This CDR3 spans 16 amino acids. The CDR3 region has the DNA TGTGCCATCAGTGTTGGGGGAGGGGAGAACACCGGGGAGCTGTTTTTT. It codes for CAISVGGGENTGELFF.

The rearrangement joins TRBV28 to TRBJ1-1; 7 bases are shared with TRBD1. V gave up 1 base and J gave up 0 bases; unmatched junction bases: 11. Germline CDR1 is MDHEN and CDR2 is SYDVKM. The CDR3 spans 18 residues. The CDR3 region is CASSLSPQGVTLNTEAFF. The DNA for the CDR3 is TGTGCCAGCAGTTTATCCCCCCAGGGGGTGACCTTGAACACTGAAGCTTTCTTT.

This rearrangement joins TRBV19 to TRBJ2-3, with TRBD2 matching 7 bases. CDR3 length: 16 residues. The ends lost 10 bases at V and 2 bases at J; junction bases unmatched: 15. Germline CDR1 and CDR2: LNHDA and SQIVND (reference sequence). This CDR3 reads CATKTGLADFTDTQYF. CDR3 bases: TGTGCCACCAAGACGGGGCTAGCGGACTTCACAGATACGCAGTATTTT.

This chain links TRBV6-5 with TRBJ2-7, with D perhaps TRBD1 or TRBD2 (5 bases each). Per germline, CDR1 MNHEY and CDR2 SVGAGI. The CDR3 length is 16 residues. V was shortened by 2 bases and J by 5 bases, with 19 bases between the two germline ends. CDR3 in amino acids: CASSYTPGPLIHEQYF. DNA of the CDR3: TGTGCCAGCAGTTACACTCCGGGACCTTTGATCCACGAGCAGTACTTC.

The rearrangement joins TRBV30 to TRBJ1-6; 8 nucleotides agree with TRBD1. V trimming: 5 bases; J trimming: 7 bases; junction bases outside the gene matches: 7. The CDR3 length is 14 residues. Germline loops: CDR1 GTSNPN, CDR2 SVGIG (reference sequence). CDR3 sequence reads: CAWATGVQNSPLHF. Here the CDR3 DNA reads TGTGCCTGGGCGACAGGGGTCCAGAATTCACCCCTCCACTTT.

The genes are TRBV27 and TRBJ2-5; no clear D. The J call is in doubt because the DNA end fits TRBJ2-7 better. Germline CDR1 reads MNHEY; CDR2 reads SMNVEV (reference sequence). This CDR3 has 13 amino acids. The CDR3 DNA follows: TGTGCCAGCAGTCCGCGCAGACCCTACGAGCAGTACTTC. It codes for CASSPRRPYEQYF.

The genes are TRBV15 and TRBJ2-3; TRBD2 agrees at 14 bases. Germline V gene sequence: CDR1 LNHNV, CDR2 YYDKDF (reference sequence). With V trimmed by 2 bases and J by 11 bases, 9 bases remained unmatched. The CDR3 length is 16 residues. The CDR3 spells CATSRLHGTSGSLQYF. The CDR3 nucleotides are TGTGCCACCAGCAGACTACACGGGACTAGCGGGAGTTTGCAGTATTTT.

This chain joins TRBV5-1 and TRBJ2-7; 13 bases are shared with TRBD2. The CDR3 covers 16 residues. The V gene end was trimmed by 4 bases and the J gene end by 2 bases; junction bases not matched to a gene: 6. In germline, CDR1 is SGHRS, CDR2 YFSETQ. CDR3 bases: TGCGCCAGCAGCCTACTAGCGGGAGGGACAGCCTACGAGCAGTACTTC. Residues: CASSLLAGGTAYEQYF.

This clone appeared a single time. The chain has TRBV19 and TRBJ1-5; no clear D gene. Between the trimmed V and J ends, which lost 3 bases and 5 bases, there was a span of 8 bases. CDR1 is LNHDA, CDR2 SQIVND, per germline (reference sequence). The CDR3 has 13 residues. The CDR3 sequence: CASSIVGYQPQHF. Written as DNA, the CDR3 is TGTGCCAGTAGTATCGTAGGGTATCAGCCCCAGCATTTT.

The chain carries TRBV2 and TRBJ2-7; TRBD2 matches at 12 bases. V gave up 7 bases and J gave up 6 bases; unmatched junction bases: 7. Germline CDR1 and CDR2: SNHLY and FYNNEI. The CDR3 contains 14 residues. The CDR3 nucleotides are TGTGCCAGCACCGGACTAGCGGGACTTGGCGAGCAGTACTTC. Translating gives CASTGLAGLGEQYF.

The DNA for the CDR3 is TGTGCCAGCAGTCCCCCGGACAGAAAGGGGCCCAATCAGCCCCAGCATTTT. This gives the protein CASSPPDRKGPNQPQHF. This chain links TRBV28 with TRBJ1-5; D perhaps matches TRBD1 (6 bases). This CDR3 spans 17 amino acids. V lost 5 bases, J lost 3 bases, and 20 bases lay in between. In germline, CDR1 is MDHEN, CDR2 SYDVKM.

The chain is built from TRBV10-3 and TRBJ2-7; D not certain. The ends were cut back, 6 bases at V and 0 bases at J, with 9 bases in the middle. Germline V gene sequence: CDR1 ENHRY, CDR2 SYGVKD. This CDR3 is 13 amino acids long. Here the CDR3 DNA reads TGTGCCATCAGCTTTGGTAGCTCCTACGAGCAGTACTTC. Residues: CAISFGSSYEQYF.

The chain combines TRBV7-9 with TRBJ2-5; D may be TRBD1 (6 bases). The CDR3 has 14 amino acids. Trimming shortened V by 6 bases and J by 0 bases, and 11 bases separated the two germline ends. Germline CDR1 is SEHNR and CDR2 is FQNEAQ (reference sequence). For the CDR3, the DNA is TGTGCCAGCAGTACAGGACAGAACCAAGAGACCCAGTACTTC. It encodes CASSTGQNQETQYF. The full variable domain, with the rest looked up from reference TRBV7-9 and TRBJ2-5, is DTGVSQNPRHKITKRGQNVTFRCDPISEHNRLYWYRQTLGQGPEFLTYFQNEAQLEKSRLLSDRFSAERPKGSFSTLEIQRTEQGDSAMYLCASSTGQNQETQYFGPGTRLLVL.

The chain is built from TRBV7-9 and TRBJ2-1; D not certain. This CDR3 has 12 residues. Germline loops: CDR1 SEHNR, CDR2 FQNEAQ (reference sequence). V was cut by 5 bases and J by 10 bases, with 12 bases left in between. CDR3 nucleotide sequence: TGTGCCAGCAGCCGGAACTTGGAAGAGCAGTTCTTC. This translates into CASSRNLEEQFF.

The CDR3 region is CSVDLGIEGEEAFF. DNA for the CDR3: TGCAGCGTTGATTTGGGCATTGAGGGGGAGGAAGCTTTCTTT. V gene TRBV29-1 combines with J gene TRBJ1-1; maybe TRBD1 (6 bases). Per the germline V gene, CDR1 is SQVTM and CDR2 is ANQGSEA. This CDR3 spans 14 amino acids. V lost 3 bases to trimming and J lost 8 bases, with 19 bases between them.

The count of this clone is one. The rearrangement joins TRBV4-3 to TRBJ1-3, with D unresolved. Per the germline V gene, CDR1 is LGHNA and CDR2 is YSLEER. V shed 0 bases and J shed 6 bases, with 12 bases lying between them. The CDR3 extends over 15 amino acids. The chain's CDR3 is CASSQDNGRSNTIYF. The DNA of the CDR3 is TGCGCCAGCAGCCAAGATAACGGCAGGTCAAACACCATATATTTT.

The chain carries TRBV13 and TRBJ2-5, with a possible D match to TRBD1 (6 bases). The CDR3 runs to 14 residues. V was trimmed by 5 bases and J by 0 bases, leaving 10 bases between them. Germline V gene sequence: CDR1 PRHDT, CDR2 FYEKMQ (reference sequence). The CDR3 DNA is TGTGCCAGCAGCACGGGGACATACCAAGAGACCCAGTACTTC. It encodes CASSTGTYQETQYF.

The J gene is TRBJ2-1, the V gene TRBV7-6; 7 bases are a match to TRBD2. The CDR3 is 15 amino acids. The germline V gene has CDR1 SGHVS and CDR2 FNYEAQ. V lost 0 bases to trimming and J lost 7 bases; unmatched junction nucleotides: 6. Written as DNA, the CDR3 is TGTGCCAGCAGCTTAGCGGGAGGGCCTGGGAATGAGCAGTTCTTC. The encoded protein is CASSLAGGPGNEQFF.

The gene calls are TRBV7-8 and TRBJ2-1; 16 positions match TRBD2. The CDR3 contains 20 residues. V lost 5 bases to trimming and J lost 3 bases; unmatched junction nucleotides: 13. Germline V gene lookup returns CDR1 SGHVS and CDR2 FQNEAQ. CDR3 bases: TGTGCCAGCAGCGCGCGATCCGGGACTAGCGGGAGGGGGTACTACAATGAGCAGTTCTTC. Translating gives CASSARSGTSGRGYYNEQFF. Supplemented by reference TRBV7-8 and TRBJ2-1, the full variable domain reads GAGVSQSPRYKVAKRGQDVALRCDPISGHVSLFWYQQALGQGPEFLTYFQNEAQLDKSGLPSDRFFAERPEGSVSTLKIQRTQQEDSAVYLCASSARSGTSGRGYYNEQFFGPGTRLTVL.

The V and J genes are TRBV4-3 and TRBJ1-1; 11 nucleotides line up with TRBD1. In germline, CDR1 is LGHNA, CDR2 YSLEER. V shed 0 bases, J shed 4 bases, and the junction held 7 bases outside the gene matches. CDR3 size: 17 residues. The CDR3 bases are TGCGCCAGCAGCCAAGATTTTTGGACAGGGGGCATCACTGAAGCTTTCTTT. Its protein is CASSQDFWTGGITEAFF.

The CDR3 loop reads CASSQDVRTPYEQYF. Here the CDR3 DNA reads TGCGCCAGCAGCCAAGATGTTCGGACTCCCTACGAGCAGTACTTC. V and J are TRBV4-3 and TRBJ2-7, with D possibly TRBD2 on 5 matching bases. Per the germline V gene, CDR1 is LGHNA and CDR2 is YSLEER. The CDR3 length is 15 residues. Trimming pared 0 bases from V and 2 bases from J, leaving 11 bases between.